This T cell receptor beta chain was observed in a study of patients and donors after allogeneic stem cell transplantation. MiXCR, run by TCRdb on the RT-PCR reads, gives a single entry per CDR3 protein. The repertoire consists of around 240,000 distinct CDR3 sequences, with 13% to 15% occurring once and the leading ten covering more than 9%. Germline V gene data show CDR1 as SGHVS and CDR2 as FNYEAQ. With 2 bases clipped from V and 8 bases from J, the junction kept 3 bases outside the gene matches. The CDR3 runs to 14 residues. This clonotype has more than one count but fewer than ten. The rearrangement uses TRBV7-6 and TRBJ1-6, with 7 bases lining up with TRBD1. Sequences were obtained from blood, either unsorted or a sorted T cell fraction (not recorded which). The sequence came from a human donor who was either an allogeneic HSCT recipient or a stem cell or donor lymphocyte infusion donor (not recorded which). It is not recorded whose cells these are; they may come from a transplant donor. CDR3 nucleotides: TGTGCCAGCAGCTTACGAGGGGGCGATTCACCCCTCCACTTT. It yields the protein CASSLRGGDSPLHF.